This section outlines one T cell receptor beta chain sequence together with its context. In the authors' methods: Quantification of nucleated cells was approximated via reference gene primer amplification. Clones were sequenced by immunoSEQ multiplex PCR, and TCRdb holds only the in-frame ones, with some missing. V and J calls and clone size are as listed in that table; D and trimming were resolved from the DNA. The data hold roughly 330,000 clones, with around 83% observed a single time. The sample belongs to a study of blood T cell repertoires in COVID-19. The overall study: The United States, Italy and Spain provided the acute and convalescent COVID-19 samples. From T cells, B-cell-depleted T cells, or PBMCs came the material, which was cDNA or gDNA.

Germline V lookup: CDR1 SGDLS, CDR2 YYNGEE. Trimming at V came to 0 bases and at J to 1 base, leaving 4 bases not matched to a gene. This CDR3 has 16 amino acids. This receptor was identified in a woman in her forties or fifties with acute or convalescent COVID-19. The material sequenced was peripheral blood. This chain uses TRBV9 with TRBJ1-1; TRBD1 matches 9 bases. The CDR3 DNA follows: TGTGCCAGCAGCGTAGCCGGGGACAGGGCGAACACTGAAGCTTTCTTT. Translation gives CASSVAGDRANTEAFF.